This is a list of T cell receptor beta chains from one sample in a study of blood T cell repertoires in COVID-19. Measured with immunoSEQ multiplex PCR; TCRdb has only the in-frame clones, and not every one. This table has 250,000 to 350,000 clones, around 88% appearing once. Sample: peripheral blood. The receptors come from a woman in her sixties or seventies with COVID-19, enrolled during active disease. CDR3s include the opening cysteine and the closing phenylalanine or tryptophan. A D gene is named only where the DNA matches it firmly. Not every row has a clone size; where given, it reads once, few, many or a size class.

d_call,j_call,v_call,clone_size,cdr3_aa,cdr3_nt
TRBD2,TRBJ2-5,TRBV30,NA,CAWKEASGGQPVTQYF,TGTGCCTGGAAGGAGGCCAGCGGGGGCCAGCCAGTGACCCAGTACTTC
TRBD2,TRBJ2-5,TRBV19,NA,CASPGRGGAQYF,TGTGCCAGTCCCGGCCGGGGGGGGGCCCAGTACTTC
NA,TRBJ1-1,TRBV27,NA,CASSFRQGPGEAFF,TGTGCCAGCAGTTTTCGGCAGGGGCCAGGTGAAGCTTTCTTT
TRBD1,TRBJ2-2,TRBV10-1,few,CASSDRGQGGTGELFF,TGCGCCAGCAGTGATAGAGGACAGGGTGGCACCGGGGAGCTGTTTTTT
NA,TRBJ2-7,TRBV18,NA,CASSPQGAYEQYF,TGTGCCAGCTCACCACAGGGAGCCTACGAGCAGTACTTC
NA,TRBJ1-1,TRBV5-1,NA,CASGVGQPAPDTEAFF,TGCGCCAGCGGGGTGGGGCAGCCAGCACCCGACACTGAAGCTTTCTTT
TRBD1,TRBJ2-2,TRBV27,NA,CASSSRQGWTGELFF,TGTGCCAGCAGTTCCCGACAGGGGTGGACCGGGGAGCTGTTTTTT
NA,TRBJ2-2,TRBV12-5,NA,CASGLVSPPANTGELFF,TGTGCTAGTGGTTTGGTGTCCCCTCCAGCGAACACCGGGGAGCTGTTTTTT
NA,TRBJ1-3,TRBV7-9,NA,CASSLVQGNTIYF,TGTGCCAGCAGCTTAGTCCAAGGAAACACCATATATTTT
TRBD2,TRBJ2-5,TRBV3-1/TRBV3-2,NA,CASSPRGASGGAGETQYF,TGTGCCAGCAGCCCTCGGGGTGCTAGCGGGGGGGCCGGGGAGACCCAGTACTTC
TRBD1,TRBJ1-2,TRBV29-1,NA,CSVEGTGENGYTF,TGCAGCGTTGAGGGGACAGGGGAAAATGGCTACACCTTC
TRBD1,TRBJ1-5,TRBV2,NA,CASRSATGDRRSNQPQHF,TGTGCCAGCAGATCTGCGACAGGGGATAGGCGTAGCAATCAGCCCCAGCATTTT
TRBD1,TRBJ2-7,TRBV25-1,NA,CASSELGGQSSYEQYF,TGTGCCAGCAGTGAATTAGGGGGACAGAGCTCCTACGAGCAGTACTTC
NA,TRBJ1-3,TRBV19,NA,CASITGPGNTIYF,TGTGCCAGTATCACAGGGCCCGGAAACACCATATATTTT
NA,TRBJ1-2,TRBV13,NA,CASSLVGQAHYGYTF,TGTGCCAGCAGCTTAGTGGGTCAGGCTCACTATGGCTACACCTTC
NA,TRBJ1-5,TRBV19,NA,CASSSMEGLGQPQHF,TGTGCCAGTAGTTCTATGGAGGGGCTGGGTCAGCCCCAGCATTTT
TRBD1,TRBJ1-2,TRBV13,once,CASSPQDRGVVYGYTF,TGTGCCAGCAGCCCGCAGGACAGGGGAGTAGTCTATGGCTACACCTTC
NA,TRBJ1-1,TRBV13,NA,CASSTKVGPGDEAFF,TGTGCCAGCAGCACCAAGGTGGGACCAGGGGACGAAGCTTTCTTT
NA,TRBJ2-2,TRBV13,NA,CASSPDRRRDGELFF,TGTGCCAGCAGCCCTGACAGGCGCCGGGACGGGGAGCTGTTTTTT
TRBD1,TRBJ1-1,TRBV12-5,NA,CASGSKDRGLMNTEAFF,TGTGCTAGTGGTTCAAAGGACAGGGGCCTCATGAACACTGAAGCTTTCTTT
TRBD1,TRBJ2-7,TRBV30,NA,CAWSPGQDYEQYF,TGTGCCTGGAGTCCCGGACAGGACTACGAGCAGTACTTC
NA,TRBJ2-1,TRBV7-2,NA,CASSLDGGYGEQFF,TGTGCCAGCAGCTTAGACGGGGGTTACGGTGAGCAGTTCTTC
TRBD1,TRBJ2-2,TRBV28,NA,CASSTTGAGTGELFF,TGTGCCAGCAGTACTACAGGGGCGGGCACCGGGGAGCTGTTTTTT
NA,TRBJ1-2,TRBV18,NA,CASSPQNYGYTF,TGTGCCAGCTCCCCGCAGAACTATGGCTACACCTTC
NA,TRBJ2-7,TRBV21-1,NA,CASTRPPGGDYEQYF,TGTGCCAGCACCCGACCCCCGGGAGGGGACTACGAGCAGTACTTC
NA,TRBJ2-3,TRBV7-8,NA,CASSFGAFADTQYF,TGTGCCAGCAGCTTTGGGGCCTTCGCAGATACGCAGTATTTT
TRBD2,TRBJ2-3,TRBV4-1,NA,CASSQESAGGVQDTQYF,TGCGCCAGCAGCCAAGAGTCGGCGGGGGGGGTCCAAGATACGCAGTATTTT
TRBD2,TRBJ2-5,TRBV5-1,NA,CASRAGTSGQETQYF,TGCGCCAGCAGGGCTGGGACTAGCGGACAAGAGACCCAGTACTTC
NA,TRBJ1-5,TRBV13,once,CASSLGPAGGNQPQHF,TGTGCCAGCAGCTTAGGCCCCGCCGGGGGCAATCAGCCCCAGCATTTT